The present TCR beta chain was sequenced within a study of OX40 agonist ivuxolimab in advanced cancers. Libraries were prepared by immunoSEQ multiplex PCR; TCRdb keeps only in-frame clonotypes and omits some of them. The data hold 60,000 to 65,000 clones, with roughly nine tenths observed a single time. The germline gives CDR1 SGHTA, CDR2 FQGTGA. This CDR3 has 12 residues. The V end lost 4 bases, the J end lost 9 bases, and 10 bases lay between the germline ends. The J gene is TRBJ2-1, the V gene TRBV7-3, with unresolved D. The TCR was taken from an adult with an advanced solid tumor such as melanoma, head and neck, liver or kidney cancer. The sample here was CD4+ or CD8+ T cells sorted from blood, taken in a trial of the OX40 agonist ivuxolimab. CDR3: CASSSYGSEQFF. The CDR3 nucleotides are TGTGCCAGCAGCTCCTATGGGTCTGAGCAGTTCTTC.